Detailed here is one T cell receptor (beta chain). The data originate from a study of technical replicates of blood from several donors. The table came from immunoSEQ multiplex PCR; TCRdb's copy has only in-frame clones and leaves some out. Among 64,000 or so clones, approximately 96% were seen once, and the ten largest hold around 0.2%. V shed 5 bases, J shed 4 bases, and the junction held 14 bases outside the gene matches. Per the germline V gene, CDR1 is SEHNR and CDR2 is FQNEAQ (reference sequence). This CDR3 comprises 17 residues. Input material: T cells isolated from PBMCs. The chain links TRBV7-9 to TRBJ1-3; 7 nucleotides align to TRBD1. The TCR comes from a human donor in good health. CDR3 protein: CASSPSRGQTMGNTIYF. The CDR3 DNA is TGTGCCAGCAGCCCTTCCCGGGGACAGACAATGGGAAACACCATATATTTT.